Below are 25 T cell receptor beta chains sequenced from a single sample in a study of blood T cell repertoires in COVID-19. Using immunoSEQ multiplex PCR, the repertoire was profiled, and TCRdb retains in-frame clones only, with some absent. The table shows some 140,000 clones, with around four fifths occurring only once. The source material was peripheral blood. All receptors come from a human donor in a cohort sampled during active COVID-19.

J is TRBJ1-6 and V is TRBV7-9; D is undetermined. The CDR3 totals 15 residues. The germline V gene has CDR1 SEHNR and CDR2 FQNEAQ (reference sequence). Between the trimmed V and J ends, which lost 2 bases and 9 bases, there was a span of 14 bases. CDR3 sequence (DNA): TGTGCCAGCAGCTTACTAGAGGGAATTGGTTCACCCCTCCACTTT. Its translation is CASSLLEGIGSPLHF.

V usage is TRBV5-1 and J usage is TRBJ2-7; possible D gene TRBD2, 7 bases. From germline, CDR1 is SGHRS and CDR2 YFSETQ. This CDR3 has 14 residues. Trimming pared 3 bases from V and 2 bases from J, leaving 12 bases between. Here the CDR3 DNA reads TGCGCCAGCAGCTCTTCGGGGGGCCCCTACGAGCAGTACTTC. Amino acids: CASSSSGGPYEQYF.

This clone was seen once. Other DNA sequences in this specimen translate into the identical CDR3. The chain recombines TRBV5-1 with TRBJ2-3; 7 bases line up with TRBD2. CDR1 and CDR2 from the germline V gene are SGHRS and YFSETQ. Trimming cost V 0 bases and J 1 base; bases outside gene matches: 5. The CDR3 is 16 amino acids. CDR3 protein: CASSLGASGGTDTQYF. The CDR3, as DNA: TGCGCCAGCAGCTTGGGAGCTAGCGGAGGCACAGATACGCAGTATTTT.

The chain has TRBV5-4 and TRBJ2-7; TRBD1 aligns across 7 bases. Germline CDR1 is SGHNT and CDR2 is YYREEE (reference sequence). Germline trimming cut 2 bases from V and 3 bases from J; bases unmatched to any gene: 2. The CDR3 has 13 amino acids. The CDR3 protein is CASSLPGGYEQYF. Written as DNA, the CDR3 is TGTGCCAGCAGCTTACCAGGGGGCTACGAGCAGTACTTC.

The chain recombines TRBV27 with TRBJ1-2, with D tentatively TRBD1 (6 bases). Germline V CDR1 and CDR2: MNHEY, SMNVEV (reference sequence). The CDR3 contains 14 residues. V dropped 1 base and J dropped 8 bases, with 14 bases sitting between them. CDR3 amino acids: CASSLFPGVIGYTF. CDR3 in DNA: TGTGCCAGCAGTTTATTTCCAGGGGTGATCGGCTACACCTTC.

The chain combines TRBV2 with TRBJ2-3; 7 bases match TRBD2. The CDR3 totals 14 residues. With V trimmed by 4 bases and J by 5 bases, 6 bases remained unmatched. CDR1 is SNHLY and CDR2 is FYNNEI in the germline V gene. CDR3 DNA sequence: TGTGCCAGCAGTGTGACCCGGGGGGAAGATACGCAGTATTTT. Translation: CASSVTRGEDTQYF. The full variable domain, completed using reference TRBV2 and TRBJ2-3, is EPEVTQTPSHQVTQMGQEVILRCVPISNHLYFYWYRQILGQKVEFLVSFYNNEISEKSEIFDDQFSVERPDGSNFTLKIRSTKLEDSAMYFCASSVTRGEDTQYFGPGTRLTVL.

The CDR3 bases are TGTGCCAGCAGTCCGGCAGAGGGCTATGGCTACACCTTC. Protein product: CASSPAEGYGYTF. The chain joins TRBV6-4 to TRBJ1-2; no definite D call. The V gene lost 5 bases and the J gene lost 4 bases, with 11 bases spanning the gap. From germline, CDR1 is MRHNA and CDR2 SNTAGT. The CDR3 runs to 13 residues.

The gene calls are TRBV11-2 and TRBJ2-1, with D unclear. Germline V gives CDR1 SGHAT, CDR2 FQNNGV. The CDR3 covers 15 residues. V lost 1 base to trimming and J lost 3 bases, with 10 bases between them. The CDR3 DNA reads as TGTGCCAGCAGCTTAGTGTCTCTTATCTACAATGAGCAGTTCTTC. Protein product: CASSLVSLIYNEQFF.

The V call is TRBV18, the J call TRBJ2-7, with 7 positions matching TRBD1. After removal of 1 base from V and 2 bases from J, the junction contained 5 bases not matched to a gene. Germline V gene lookup returns CDR1 KGHSH and CDR2 LQKENI. The CDR3 sequence is 15 residues long. This CDR3 is CASSPQLTGTYEQYF. CDR3 sequence (DNA): TGTGCCAGCTCACCACAATTGACAGGGACCTACGAGCAGTACTTC.

The chain employs TRBV6-6 and TRBJ1-2; tentative D call: TRBD1 (6 bases). Germline V gene lookup returns CDR1 MNHNY and CDR2 SVGAGI (reference sequence). The CDR3 spans 14 residues. Trimming removed 7 bases from V and 6 bases from J, with 18 bases in between. The CDR3 spells CASTSGVGGHGYTF. The CDR3, as DNA: TGTGCCAGCACCTCCGGAGTGGGGGGGCATGGCTACACCTTC.

The V and J genes are TRBV18 and TRBJ2-3; possibly TRBD1 for D (5 bases). V was cut by 8 bases and J by 6 bases, with 15 bases left in between. This CDR3 has 13 residues. The germline gives CDR1 KGHSH, CDR2 LQKENI. The CDR3 is CASEGAGRDTQYF. DNA of the CDR3: TGTGCCAGCGAAGGGGCCGGTAGGGATACGCAGTATTTT. Full variable domain (outside the CDR3, taken from reference TRBV18 and TRBJ2-3): NAGVMQNPRHLVRRRGQEARLRCSPMKGHSHVYWYRQLPEEGLKFMVYLQKENIIDESGMPKERFSAEFPKEGPSILRIQQVVRGDSAAYFCASEGAGRDTQYFGPGTRLTVL.

The chain joins TRBV5-4 to TRBJ2-5, with 10 bases that match TRBD1. CDR1 is SGHNT and CDR2 is YYREEE in the germline V gene (reference sequence). Losses at the gene ends were 3 bases for V and 5 bases for J; bases not matched to a gene: 4. The CDR3 extends over 14 amino acids. CDR3: CASSSRQGAETQYF. CDR3 bases: TGTGCCAGCAGCTCCAGACAGGGGGCGGAGACCCAGTACTTC.

This chain joins TRBV27 and TRBJ2-2; TRBD2 matches 8 bases. The germline V gene has CDR1 MNHEY and CDR2 SMNVEV (reference sequence). V gave up 5 bases and J gave up 0 bases; unmatched junction bases: 2. The CDR3 consists of 15 residues. The CDR3 DNA reads TGTGCCAGCAGTCCGGGACTAGCGAACACCGGGGAGCTGTTTTTT. It encodes CASSPGLANTGELFF.

The chain employs TRBV7-9 and TRBJ1-2; D possibly corresponds to TRBD1 (6 bases). The CDR3 length is 13 residues. With 3 bases removed from V and 7 bases from J, the gap between germline ends came to 12 bases. Germline lookup yields CDR1 SEHNR and CDR2 FQNEAQ (reference sequence). This chain's CDR3 is CASSLSFRGGYTF. The CDR3 bases are TGTGCCAGCAGCTTGTCGTTCAGGGGTGGCTACACCTTC.

There are a few counts of this clone. This sequence joins TRBV7-2 and TRBJ2-7; TRBD2 is a possible D gene (7 bases). CDR1 SGHTA and CDR2 FQGNSA come from the germline V gene. This CDR3 has 15 amino acids. With 5 bases removed from V and 2 bases from J, the gap between germline ends came to 16 bases. For the CDR3, the DNA is TGTGCCAGCAGCCCAAGTGGCGGGGGCACCTACGAGCAGTACTTC. Encoded protein: CASSPSGGGTYEQYF.

The rearrangement links TRBV3-1 (or the pseudogene TRBV3-2) to TRBJ2-7, with 13 bases that match TRBD2. The V gene's germline CDR1 is LGHDT and CDR2 YNNKEL (reference sequence). The CDR3 extends over 20 amino acids. The junction had 14 bases not matched to a gene; V was cut back by 3 bases and J by 0 bases. The DNA of the CDR3 is TGTGCCAGCAGCCAGGGCTTCGGACTAGCGGGGGCCTCAAGCTCCTACGAGCAGTACTTC. It translates to CASSQGFGLAGASSSYEQYF.

This sequence joins TRBV5-1 and TRBJ1-3; 9 bases line up with TRBD1. The CDR3 spans 16 residues. J was trimmed by 0 bases and V by 7 bases; bases with no gene match: 8. Germline V lookup: CDR1 SGHRS, CDR2 YFSETQ. The CDR3 is CASAGQGLLSGNTIYF. CDR3 bases: TGCGCCAGCGCTGGACAGGGGCTACTCTCTGGAAACACCATATATTTT.

V is TRBV7-9 and J is TRBJ1-1; 7 bases are a match to TRBD1. Germline CDR1 and CDR2: SEHNR and FQNEAQ (reference sequence). Unmatched junction bases numbered 9, after V lost 4 bases and J lost 7 bases. The CDR3 is 14 residues long. The CDR3 DNA is TGTGCCAGCAGCTCCCGAGGAGGGGGCGGTGAAGCTTTCTTT. It codes for CASSSRGGGGEAFF.

In its sample, this clone was seen a few times. This chain's CDR3 is CASYTGQGEAFF. The CDR3 DNA reads TGTGCCAGCTATACCGGACAGGGTGAAGCTTTCTTT. The V and J genes are TRBV18 and TRBJ1-1, with TRBD1 matching over 8 bases. The CDR3 sequence is 12 residues long. Per the germline V gene, CDR1 is KGHSH and CDR2 is LQKENI. The V segment lost 7 bases and the J segment 7 bases; nucleotides outside the gene matches: 5.

The V gene is TRBV7-3, the J gene TRBJ2-2; D is uncertain. V lost 0 bases, J lost 5 bases, and 7 bases lay in between. This CDR3 comprises 14 residues. CDR1 is SGHTA, CDR2 FQGTGA, per germline. The CDR3 region is CASSLTLLTGELFF. CDR3 DNA sequence: TGTGCCAGCAGCTTAACTTTACTTACCGGGGAGCTGTTTTTT.

The V call is TRBV7-6, the J call TRBJ2-5, with 7 bases fitting TRBD1. Per the germline V gene, CDR1 is SGHVS and CDR2 is FNYEAQ. The CDR3 length is 15 residues. After removal of 6 bases from V and 2 bases from J, the junction contained 9 bases not matched to a gene. The CDR3 loop is CASSGGQARQETQYF. The CDR3 DNA reads as TGTGCCAGCAGTGGCGGACAGGCCCGGCAAGAGACCCAGTACTTC.

CDR3 region: CASSIDRGGRNEQFF. In DNA form, the CDR3 reads TGTGCCAGTAGTATTGACCGGGGGGGCAGGAATGAGCAGTTCTTC. The rearrangement joins TRBV19 to TRBJ2-1; 8 bases line up with TRBD2. In germline, CDR1 is LNHDA, CDR2 SQIVND (reference sequence). This CDR3 spans 15 amino acids. With 3 bases clipped from V and 7 bases from J, the junction kept 8 bases outside the gene matches.

The chain recombines TRBV9 with TRBJ2-7; D possibly corresponds to TRBD1 (6 bases). The CDR3 sequence is 15 residues long. CDR1 is SGDLS and CDR2 is YYNGEE in the germline V gene. V lost 3 bases, J lost 4 bases, and 17 bases lay in between. The DNA of the CDR3 is TGTGCCAGCAGCGACGGTCCAGGGGATGCGTACGAGCAGTACTTC. Protein sequence: CASSDGPGDAYEQYF.

The V and J genes are TRBV6-1 and TRBJ2-3; weak D call: TRBD2 (6 bases). Per the germline V gene, CDR1 is MNHNS and CDR2 is SASEGT. Trimming took off 3 bases at V and 3 bases at J, with 7 bases between the two ends. There are 13 residues in the CDR3. Here the CDR3 reads CASSEGTTDTQYF. CDR3 DNA: TGTGCCAGCAGTGAGGGGACTACAGATACGCAGTATTTT.

In its sample, this clone was seen once. The rearrangement links TRBV7-3 to TRBJ2-1, with 9 bases fitting TRBD1. The CDR3 has 15 residues. The trim removed 5 bases at V and 5 bases at J, leaving 7 bases unmatched. Germline-derived CDR1 and CDR2 are SGHTA and FQGTGA. The CDR3 sequence: CASSPGTGSHNEQFF. CDR3 sequence (DNA): TGTGCCAGCAGCCCCGGGACAGGGAGCCACAATGAGCAGTTCTTC. The full variable domain, completed using reference TRBV7-3 and TRBJ2-1, is GAGVSQTPSNKVTEKGKYVELRCDPISGHTALYWYRQSLGQGPEFLIYFQGTGAADDSGLPNDRFFAVRPEGSVSTLKIQRTERGDSAVYLCASSPGTGSHNEQFFGPGTRLTVL.